The next 29 T cell receptor beta chains were all read from a single sample in a study of blood T cell repertoires in COVID-19. Data came from immunoSEQ multiplex PCR; TCRdb stores just in-frame clones and leaves some out. The sample has some 80,000 clones, 65% to 85% seen once. Sequencing used peripheral blood. These receptors were collected from a man aged 45 to 65 with acute or convalescent COVID-19.

The chain employs TRBV18 and TRBJ1-5; possible D gene TRBD1, 6 bases. The V and J ends lost 5 bases and 6 bases respectively, with 14 bases between them. CDR3 length equals 14 residues. The germline gives CDR1 KGHSH, CDR2 LQKENI. The CDR3 region has the DNA TGTGCCAGCTCAACCTCAGGGGAAGGTCAGCCCCAGCATTTT. This gives the protein CASSTSGEGQPQHF.

V usage is TRBV29-1 and J usage is TRBJ2-5, with TRBD2 matching over 9 bases. CDR1 is SQVTM, CDR2 ANQGSEA, per germline. The CDR3 loop spans 15 amino acids. V gave up 8 bases and J gave up 1 base; unmatched junction bases: 11. The CDR3 region has the DNA TGCAGCTCACCGGCGGGAGCGGGAGGCCAAGAGACCCAGTACTTC. It specifies CSSPAGAGGQETQYF. The full variable domain, with the rest looked up from reference TRBV29-1 and TRBJ2-5, is SAVISQKPSRDICQRGTSLTIQCQVDSQVTMMFWYRQQPGQSLTLIATANQGSEATYESGFVIDKFPISRPNLTFSTLTVSNMSPEDSSIYLCSSPAGAGGQETQYFGPGTRLLVL.

V and J are TRBV27 and TRBJ2-1; TRBD2 matches 14 bases. V was clipped by 3 bases and J by 6 bases; unmatched bases: 7. Germline-derived CDR1 and CDR2 are MNHEY and SMNVEV (reference sequence). This CDR3 is 17 amino acids long. DNA for the CDR3: TGTGCCAGCAGTTTCGGGACTAGCGGGAGTTCTGGCAATGAGCAGTTCTTC. Its protein is CASSFGTSGSSGNEQFF.

The chain couples TRBV27 to TRBJ2-7; TRBD1 matches 7 bases. CDR1 is MNHEY, CDR2 SMNVEV, per germline (reference sequence). With V trimmed by 0 bases and J by 2 bases, 4 bases remained unmatched. The CDR3 covers 15 residues. In DNA form, the CDR3 reads TGTGCCAGCAGTTTATCGGGGGACAGAGCCTACGAGCAGTACTTC. Translated: CASSLSGDRAYEQYF.

The chain has TRBV12-5 and TRBJ2-2; TRBD2 matches at 8 bases. The CDR3 covers 16 residues. Germline CDR1 LGHNT, CDR2 FRNRAP. The V gene end was trimmed by 5 bases and the J gene end by 4 bases; junction bases not matched to a gene: 9. CDR3 bases: TGTGCTAGTGGTCCGGGGACTAGTTTGGGCACCGGGGAGCTGTTTTTT. It encodes CASGPGTSLGTGELFF.

The genes are TRBV11-2 and TRBJ2-7; 7 bases match TRBD2. Trimming took 5 bases from V and 4 from J; bases not matched to a gene: 8. Germline CDR1 is SGHAT and CDR2 is FQNNGV. CDR3 length: 14 residues. The CDR3 sequence is CASSPIGTNYEQYF. The CDR3 region has the DNA TGTGCCAGCAGCCCCATAGGGACTAATTACGAGCAGTACTTC.

The CDR3 here is CASSALGAGFTGELFF. CDR3 coding DNA: TGTGCCAGCAGCGCTTTGGGGGCAGGATTCACCGGGGAGCTGTTTTTT. V and J are TRBV2 and TRBJ2-2, with D possibly TRBD1 on 6 matching bases. In germline, CDR1 is SNHLY, CDR2 FYNNEI. The CDR3 loop spans 16 amino acids. Trimming pared 6 bases from V and 4 bases from J, leaving 18 bases between.

The gene calls are TRBV6-5 and TRBJ2-1; 7 bases are shared with TRBD1. The V gene's germline CDR1 is MNHEY and CDR2 SVGAGI. The CDR3 sequence is 15 residues long. V lost 6 bases to trimming and J lost 6 bases; unmatched junction nucleotides: 11. CDR3 coding DNA: TGTGCCAGCAGAGACGACAGGGTGTGGGGCAATGAGCAGTTCTTC. It yields the protein CASRDDRVWGNEQFF.

The V gene is TRBV19, the J gene TRBJ2-1; 10 bases line up with TRBD2. The CDR3 runs 14 residues. Germline V CDR1 and CDR2: LNHDA, SQIVND (reference sequence). The ends lost 5 bases at V and 6 bases at J; junction bases unmatched: 4. CDR3 protein: CASSLAGGFNEQFF. The CDR3 DNA sequence: TGTGCCAGTAGTTTAGCGGGAGGCTTCAATGAGCAGTTCTTC.

This clone was detected a few times. The J gene is TRBJ1-6, the V gene TRBV15; D gene unclear. Germline V lookup: CDR1 LNHNV, CDR2 YYDKDF (reference sequence). Trimming stripped 0 bases from V and 10 bases from J, with 7 bases between. The CDR3 consists of 13 residues. The CDR3 loop reads CATSRERGSPLHF. The CDR3 coding sequence is TGTGCCACCAGCAGAGAGCGCGGATCACCCCTCCACTTT.

The chain joins TRBV27 to TRBJ2-3; TRBD2 matches 10 bases. Germline values: CDR1 MNHEY, CDR2 SMNVEV (reference sequence). The CDR3 is 19 residues long. The trim removed 4 bases at V and 11 bases at J, leaving 24 bases unmatched. This chain's CDR3 is CASSSNIQPSGGRNRGQYF. DNA of the CDR3: TGTGCCAGCAGTTCCAATATCCAGCCTAGCGGGGGCCGAAACAGGGGGCAGTATTTT.

V gene TRBV18 combines with J gene TRBJ1-4, with a possible D match to TRBD1 (5 bases). In germline, CDR1 is KGHSH, CDR2 LQKENI. V lost 3 bases and J lost 2, with 10 bases in between. The length of the CDR3 is 15 residues. For the CDR3, the DNA is TGTGCCAGCTCACCTCGGGACTTGACTAATGAAAAACTGTTTTTT. Translation: CASSPRDLTNEKLFF.

The chain links TRBV6-4 to TRBJ2-1, with 8 bases lining up with TRBD2. The CDR3 sequence is 16 residues long. V lost 4 bases to trimming and J lost 0 bases; unmatched junction nucleotides: 5. Germline CDR1 and CDR2: MRHNA and SNTAGT. CDR3: CASSVAGGLSYNEQFF. Written as DNA, the CDR3 is TGTGCCAGCAGTGTGGCGGGGGGCCTCTCCTACAATGAGCAGTTCTTC.

Notes on this clone: Compared with germline, one end of the junction differs, possibly owing to a read error. This sequence joins TRBV6-2 or TRBV6-3 and TRBJ2-7; 10 bases align to TRBD2. Germline V lookup: CDR1 MNHEY, CDR2 SVGEGT. The CDR3 has 14 amino acids. The CDR3 nucleotides read TGTGCCAGCAGTACGGGGCCCGAAGGACTAGCGGACTCCTTC. It yields the protein CASSTGPEGLADSF.

For the CDR3, the DNA is TGTGCCTGGAGCACCAATAGACGGGACAGGAGGTTTCAGCCCCAGCATTTT. Its translation: CAWSTNRRDRRFQPQHF. The chain recombines TRBV30 with TRBJ1-5, with 8 bases matching TRBD1. Germline loops: CDR1 GTSNPN, CDR2 SVGIG (reference sequence). There are 17 residues in the CDR3. The J segment lost 6 bases and the V segment lost 3 bases, leaving 16 bases of the junction unmatched.

The chain has TRBV10-3 and TRBJ1-5; possibly TRBD1 for D (5 bases). The V gene's germline CDR1 is ENHRY and CDR2 SYGVKD. This CDR3 region has 16 residues. V gave up 0 bases and J gave up 1 base, with 10 bases separating them. The CDR3 sequence is CAISESWPGSNQPQHF. The DNA for the CDR3 is TGTGCCATCAGTGAGTCCTGGCCAGGGAGCAATCAGCCCCAGCATTTT.

This clone occurred a few times. V is TRBV19 and J is TRBJ1-2; D not resolved. V shed 0 bases and J shed 2 bases, with 7 bases lying between them. The CDR3 extends over 14 amino acids. CDR1 is LNHDA and CDR2 is SQIVND in the germline V gene (reference sequence). The CDR3 DNA sequence: TGTGCCAGTAGTATAGAGGTCAGGAACTATGGCTACACCTTC. As protein: CASSIEVRNYGYTF.

The V and J genes are TRBV11-2 and TRBJ1-4; D unresolved. Trimming pared 1 base from V and 7 bases from J, leaving 7 bases between. The CDR3 loop spans 13 amino acids. The germline CDR1 and CDR2 sequences are SGHAT and FQNNGV. CDR3 loop: CASSLGPVEKLFF. CDR3 nucleotides: TGTGCCAGCAGCTTAGGTCCGGTTGAAAAACTGTTTTTT.

The V gene is TRBV7-2, the J gene TRBJ1-3; weak D call: TRBD1 (5 bases). Germline-derived CDR1 and CDR2 are SGHTA and FQGNSA. V shed 1 base and J shed 2 bases, with 15 bases lying between them. This CDR3 comprises 17 residues. The CDR3 sequence: CASSLVGGGSPGNTIYF. For the CDR3, the DNA is TGTGCCAGCAGCTTAGTTGGCGGGGGAAGCCCTGGAAACACCATATATTTT.

This clone was observed a handful of times. The chain couples TRBV18 to TRBJ1-2; TRBD1 aligns across 7 bases. Losses at the gene ends were 3 bases for V and 8 bases for J; bases not matched to a gene: 9. Germline V gene sequence: CDR1 KGHSH, CDR2 LQKENI. The CDR3 is 14 amino acids. Here the CDR3 DNA reads TGTGCCAGCTCACCGGAAGGGGGCTCTCTAGGCTACACCTTC. This sequence encodes CASSPEGGSLGYTF.

This sequence joins TRBV6-2 or TRBV6-3 and TRBJ2-1; D possibly corresponds to TRBD1 (5 bases). The CDR3 has 15 residues. V gave up 0 bases and J gave up 0 bases, with 6 bases separating them. Per germline, CDR1 MNHEY and CDR2 SVGEGT. The CDR3 protein is CASSYSGHSYNEQFF. For the CDR3, the DNA is TGTGCCAGCAGTTACTCAGGACACTCCTACAATGAGCAGTTCTTC.

This chain uses TRBV27 with TRBJ2-6; 10 bases are a match to TRBD1. Trimming took 5 bases from V and 3 from J; bases not matched to a gene: 7. The CDR3 sequence is 17 residues long. Germline V gene sequence: CDR1 MNHEY, CDR2 SMNVEV (reference sequence). The CDR3 DNA reads as TGTGCCAGCAGTACCCGACAGGGGGCGGGTGGGGCCAACGTCCTGACTTTC. Translation gives CASSTRQGAGGANVLTF.

This clone was detected only once. The rearrangement uses TRBV5-5 and TRBJ1-1; D is uncertain. Trimming took 5 bases from V and 4 from J, leaving 9 bases between them. This CDR3 has 12 amino acids. Per the germline V gene, CDR1 is SGHKS and CDR2 is YYEKEE (reference sequence). DNA of the CDR3: TGTGCCAGCAGGCAGGTTAGCACTGAAGCTTTCTTT. Its protein is CASRQVSTEAFF.

The CDR3 sequence: CASSTSGGFYEQYF. As DNA, the CDR3 is TGTGCCAGCAGTACAAGCGGGGGATTCTACGAGCAGTACTTC. The rearrangement uses TRBV28 and TRBJ2-7; TRBD2 agrees at 8 bases. CDR3 length: 14 residues. Germline assignment: CDR1 MDHEN and CDR2 SYDVKM. V trimming: 5 bases; J trimming: 3 bases; junction bases outside the gene matches: 6. Together with reference TRBV28 and TRBJ2-7, the CDR3 gives the full variable domain: DVKVTQSSRYLVKRTGEKVFLECVQDMDHENMFWYRQDPGLGLRLIYFSYDVKMKEKGDIPEGYSVSREKKERFSLILESASTNQTSMYLCASSTSGGFYEQYFGPGTRLTVT.

This clone was counted a single time. The chain uses TRBV7-2 and TRBJ2-3; TRBD1 agrees at 8 bases. The J segment lost 2 bases and the V segment lost 7 bases, leaving 5 bases of the junction unmatched. CDR3 length: 14 amino acids. CDR1 SGHTA and CDR2 FQGNSA come from the germline V gene. In DNA form, the CDR3 reads TGTGCCAGCACAGGGGGCCCCTTCACAGATACGCAGTATTTT. Amino acid sequence: CASTGGPFTDTQYF.

The chain uses TRBV10-3 and TRBJ2-1; no definite D call. CDR1 and CDR2 from the germline V gene are ENHRY and SYGVKD. The CDR3 covers 14 residues. V shed 11 bases and J shed 6 bases, with 20 bases lying between them. The CDR3 spells CASQPLDHGNEQFF. The DNA of the CDR3 is TGTGCCTCACAACCCCTCGATCATGGCAATGAGCAGTTCTTC.

The rearrangement joins TRBV19 to TRBJ2-7, with 10 bases identical to TRBD1. The CDR3 length is 15 residues. From germline, CDR1 is LNHDA and CDR2 SQIVND (reference sequence). J lost 3 bases, V lost 5 bases, and 7 bases had no gene match. The CDR3 protein is CASSDRGQGVYEQYF. The DNA of the CDR3 is TGTGCCAGTAGTGACCGCGGACAGGGGGTCTACGAGCAGTACTTC.

The V call is TRBV7-2, the J call TRBJ2-4, with a weak D call TRBD1 (5 bases). CDR3 length equals 17 residues. Germline CDR1 SGHTA, CDR2 FQGNSA. V lost 1 base to trimming and J lost 0 bases, with 13 bases between them. CDR3 coding DNA: TGTGCCAGCAGCTTAGGGGGCGGACGCTTAGCCAAAAACATTCAGTACTTC. It specifies CASSLGGGRLAKNIQYF.

The V and J genes are TRBV7-2 and TRBJ1-3; no clear D. This CDR3 comprises 16 residues. The ends were cut back, 5 bases at V and 0 bases at J, with 14 bases in the middle. Germline V gene data show CDR1 as SGHTA and CDR2 as FQGNSA. CDR3 bases: TGTGCCAGCAGCCCCTACAGCGGCAGCTCTGGAAACACCATATATTTT. Translating it yields CASSPYSGSSGNTIYF.